The 24 T cell receptor beta chains listed next were all sequenced from one sample in a study of T cells in Graves' hyperthyroidism and ophthalmopathy. RNA transcripts served as the template for amplifying TCR beta CDR3 regions. TCR CDR3 underwent first-round RT-PCR with the HTBI primer set. In TCRdb, the multiplex PCR reads were re-called with MiXCR into one record per CDR3 protein. The sample consists of a few hundred thousand distinct CDR3 sequences, roughly 13% of them appearing once. Sample: blood. All receptors derive from a young woman with Graves' hyperthyroidism that later progressed to Graves' ophthalmopathy.

Many counts were recorded for this clonotype. The rearrangement uses TRBV28 and TRBJ1-6, with 9 bases that match TRBD1. With 5 bases clipped from V and 13 bases from J, the junction kept 12 bases outside the gene matches. This CDR3 is 15 amino acids long. Germline V gene lookup returns CDR1 MDHEN and CDR2 SYDVKM. DNA for the CDR3: TGTGCCAGCAGTCCCACGGACAGGGGATCGGCGCCCCTCCACTTT. Its protein is CASSPTDRGSAPLHF.

With regard to this clonotype: This may be a read error, as it is one base from a much larger clone. The rearrangement links TRBV30 to TRBJ1-5; D is perhaps TRBD1 (6 bases). The CDR3 has 17 amino acids. V lost 5 bases to trimming and J lost 1 base, with 21 bases between them. Germline V gene data show CDR1 as GTSNPN and CDR2 as SVGIG (reference sequence). DNA of the CDR3: TGTGCCTGGTCTACATGGTATGTGACAGGCAGCAATCAGCCCCAGCATTTT. The encoded protein is CAWSTWYVTGSNQPQHF.

This clonotype was recorded many times. This chain uses TRBV4-2 with TRBJ1-4, with a tentative D call TRBD1 (6 bases). CDR1 is LGHNA, CDR2 YNFKEQ, per germline. The CDR3 sequence is 15 residues long. V dropped 1 base and J dropped 10 bases, with 16 bases sitting between them. CDR3 nucleotides: TGTGCCAGCAGCCAAGGTGGGGAGGACAGCCCAAAACTGTTTTTT. It is translated as CASSQGGEDSPKLFF.

This clonotype showed up just a few times. The chain carries TRBV20-1 and TRBJ2-2; 10 bases are a match to TRBD2. CDR1 is DFQATT and CDR2 is SNEGSKA in the germline V gene (reference sequence). This CDR3 is built from 16 residues. The trim removed 4 bases at V and 4 bases at J, leaving 9 bases unmatched. CDR3 in DNA: TGCAGTGCTACCCCAGGGTCTAGCGGGAGCACCGGGGAGCTGTTTTTT. Protein product: CSATPGSSGSTGELFF.

There are many counts of this clonotype. This chain uses TRBV12-3 or TRBV12-4 with TRBJ1-1, with a tentative D call TRBD1 (6 bases). The ends were cut back, 2 bases at V and 4 bases at J, with 14 bases in the middle. CDR3 length equals 15 residues. CDR3 nucleotides: TGTGCCAGCAGTTTAAGGACAGAAAGGGGCACTGAAGCTTTCTTT. This translates into CASSLRTERGTEAFF.

This chain uses TRBV5-1 with TRBJ2-4, with 11 bases fitting TRBD2. Germline CDR1 SGHRS, CDR2 YFSETQ. The length of the CDR3 is 13 residues. V gave up 3 bases and J gave up 14 bases; unmatched junction bases: 7. The CDR3 nucleotides read TGCGCCAGCAGCTCGGGGACTAGCGGTCCAAAGTACTTC. It yields the protein CASSSGTSGPKYF.

The CDR3 here is CASSAAGGPFYEQYF. Written as DNA, the CDR3 is TGTGCCAGCAGCGCGGCGGGGGGGCCTTTCTACGAGCAGTACTTC. This chain links TRBV9 with TRBJ2-7, with TRBD2 matching 9 bases. With 3 bases clipped from V and 3 bases from J, the junction kept 7 bases outside the gene matches. Per germline, CDR1 SGDLS and CDR2 YYNGEE. This CDR3 has 15 residues.

This clonotype has ten or more counts. The chain combines TRBV13 with TRBJ2-7, with TRBD2 matching 8 bases. The CDR3 is made up of 13 amino acids. From germline, CDR1 is PRHDT and CDR2 FYEKMQ (reference sequence). J was trimmed by 7 bases and V by 3 bases; bases with no gene match: 5. CDR3 nucleotides: TGTGCCAGCAGCTTCGGACTAGCACGTGAGCAGTACTTC. Its translation: CASSFGLAREQYF.

This clonotype was seen many times. The chain joins TRBV29-1 to TRBJ1-1, with 8 bases identical to TRBD1. With 6 bases clipped from V and 3 bases from J, the junction kept 9 bases outside the gene matches. CDR1 is SQVTM and CDR2 is ANQGSEA in the germline V gene. The CDR3 runs 14 residues. CDR3 nucleotide sequence: TGCAGCGTGGGTCGTACACAGGGGGACACTGAAGCTTTCTTT. This gives the protein CSVGRTQGDTEAFF.

There are a few counts of this clonotype. The CDR3 loop reads CASNLGGSSNNEQFF. CDR3 coding DNA: TGCGCCAGCAACCTAGGGGGGTCATCTAACAATGAGCAGTTCTTC. The J gene is TRBJ2-1, the V gene TRBV5-1, with D tentatively TRBD1 or TRBD2 (6 bases each). From germline, CDR1 is SGHRS and CDR2 YFSETQ. The CDR3 covers 15 residues. V was shortened by 6 bases and J by 5 bases, with 18 bases between the two germline ends.

This clonotype was seen more than once but under ten times. This chain connects TRBV27 to TRBJ2-5; no clear D gene. Deletions cut 7 bases from V and 5 bases from J, with 8 bases between. The CDR3 sequence is 11 residues long. CDR1 MNHEY and CDR2 SMNVEV come from the germline V gene (reference sequence). CDR3 DNA sequence: TGTGCCAGCAAGTCGAGGGAGACCCAGTACTTC. It encodes CASKSRETQYF.

A note on this clonotype: The junction does not match germline at one end; this may be a read error. The V call is TRBV7-9, the J call TRBJ1-1, with a possible D match to TRBD1 (6 bases). The CDR3 has 14 residues. The germline CDR1 and CDR2 sequences are SEHNR and FQNEAQ (reference sequence). CDR3 in amino acids: CASSLGRGNTDAFF. DNA for the CDR3: TGTGCCAGCAGCTTAGGCAGGGGCAACACTGATGCTTTCTTT. The entire variable domain, with the rest obtained from reference TRBV7-9 and TRBJ1-1, is as follows: DTGVSQNPRHKITKRGQNVTFRCDPISEHNRLYWYRQTLGQGPEFLTYFQNEAQLEKSRLLSDRFSAERPKGSFSTLEIQRTEQGDSAMYLCASSLGRGNTDAFFGQGTRLTVV.

In this sample, this clonotype turned up many times. The rearrangement joins TRBV27 to TRBJ2-5, with 14 bases aligning to TRBD2. CDR1 and CDR2 (germline): MNHEY, SMNVEV (reference sequence). Trimming cost V 3 bases and J 5 bases; bases outside gene matches: 8. The CDR3 runs to 17 residues. The CDR3 nucleotides are TGTGCCAGCAGTTTTCTGGGACTAGCGGGAGAGGCGGAGACCCAGTACTTC. Translating it yields CASSFLGLAGEAETQYF.

The chain carries TRBV6-1 and TRBJ2-3; 11 bases line up with TRBD1. The CDR3 consists of 16 residues. After removal of 5 bases from V and 5 bases from J, the junction contained 9 bases not matched to a gene. Germline loops: CDR1 MNHNS, CDR2 SASEGT. CDR3 protein: CASSPGQGARVDTQYF. The DNA of the CDR3 is TGTGCCAGCAGTCCAGGACAGGGGGCCAGAGTAGATACGCAGTATTTT.

This clonotype was observed at least ten times. The chain employs TRBV2 and TRBJ2-1; TRBD2 agrees at 10 bases. With V trimmed by 6 bases and J by 5 bases, 4 bases remained unmatched. This CDR3 spans 14 amino acids. CDR1 is SNHLY, CDR2 FYNNEI, per germline. This CDR3 reads CASRTSGINNEQFF. The CDR3 DNA follows: TGTGCCAGCAGAACTAGCGGGATTAACAATGAGCAGTTCTTC.

This clonotype was recorded at least ten times. The chain is built from TRBV27 and TRBJ2-7; no definite D call. This CDR3 has 15 residues. CDR1 is MNHEY, CDR2 SMNVEV, per germline (reference sequence). V lost 3 bases to trimming and J lost 0 bases, with 12 bases between them. CDR3: CASSFASTYSYEQYF. As DNA, the CDR3 is TGTGCCAGCAGTTTTGCATCAACCTACTCCTACGAGCAGTACTTC.

Ten or more counts support this clonotype. The chain combines TRBV12-3 or TRBV12-4 with TRBJ1-2, with D unclear. CDR3 length equals 13 residues. Trimming removed 6 bases at V and 8 bases at J, with 16 bases between. The CDR3 loop is CASSLNGGSGYTF. The CDR3 DNA reads as TGTGCCAGCAGCCTCAACGGTGGGTCAGGCTACACCTTC.

The genes are TRBV6-1 and TRBJ2-4, with 9 bases lining up with TRBD2. The CDR3 loop spans 18 amino acids. Germline V lookup: CDR1 MNHNS, CDR2 SASEGT. The J segment lost 5 bases and the V segment lost 5 bases, leaving 16 bases of the junction unmatched. The CDR3 DNA is TGTGCCAGCAGTTATCAGGCGGGAGGGCTGGGGGACCAAAACATTCAGTACTTC. Amino acid sequence: CASSYQAGGLGDQNIQYF.

This clonotype has ten or more counts. The V and J genes are TRBV12-3 or TRBV12-4 and TRBJ2-1; a possible D gene is TRBD2 (6 bases). V shed 6 bases and J shed 7 bases, with 19 bases lying between them. CDR3 size: 15 residues. The CDR3 DNA follows: TGTGCCAGCAGCCTACAGGCGAGCGGGTATAATGAGCAGTTCTTC. Its translation is CASSLQASGYNEQFF.

This clonotype has a count of ten or more. The rearrangement uses TRBV6-1 and TRBJ1-2; possible D gene TRBD1, 6 bases. The germline CDR1 and CDR2 sequences are MNHNS and SASEGT. CDR3 size: 17 residues. Trimming left V 6 bases short and J 4 bases short, with 24 bases between. CDR3 protein: CASRTLRDNFRGYGYTF. The CDR3 DNA sequence: TGTGCCAGCAGAACGCTCCGGGACAATTTTCGGGGCTATGGCTACACCTTC.

This chain links TRBV7-9 with TRBJ2-7; 15 nucleotides line up with TRBD2. The CDR3 runs 18 residues. The ends lost 5 bases at V and 0 bases at J; junction bases unmatched: 8. Germline loops: CDR1 SEHNR, CDR2 FQNEAQ (reference sequence). CDR3 sequence (DNA): TGTGCCAGCAGCCCCGGACTAGCGGGAGGGTTAAGCTCCTACGAGCAGTACTTC. Translating it yields CASSPGLAGGLSSYEQYF.

Details on this clonotype: One junction end disagrees with the germline gene, perhaps due to a read error. The gene calls are TRBV12-3 or TRBV12-4 and TRBJ2-1, with a tentative D call TRBD1 (5 bases). The CDR3 is made up of 14 amino acids. In DNA, the CDR3 is TGTGCCAGCAGTCCCCGACAGACGTACAATGAGCAGTCCTTC. Translation gives CASSPRQTYNEQSF.

There are many counts of this clonotype. The J gene is TRBJ2-1, the V gene TRBV3-1; a weak D match, TRBD2 (5 bases). Trimming removed 2 bases at V and 5 bases at J, with 7 bases between. The CDR3 consists of 13 residues. Germline V lookup: CDR1 LGHDT, CDR2 YNNKEL (reference sequence). The CDR3, as DNA: TGTGCCAGCAGCCAAAGAGGGAACAATGAGCAGTTCTTC. Translating gives CASSQRGNNEQFF.

The chain couples TRBV3-1 to TRBJ2-3, with D unclear. There are 15 residues in the CDR3. Germline V lookup: CDR1 LGHDT, CDR2 YNNKEL (reference sequence). V lost 8 bases and J lost 0, with 15 bases in between. The CDR3 region is CASCEGLISTDTQYF. CDR3 in DNA: TGTGCCAGCTGCGAAGGGCTAATCAGCACAGATACGCAGTATTTT.